These T cell receptor beta chains were read from a single sample in a study of a mutant IDH1 vaccine in newly diagnosed glioma. No antigen has been identified for these receptors. Sequencing used immunoSEQ multiplex PCR; TCRdb keeps in-frame clones, though not all of them. Of about 58,000 clones in the sample, about 88% are singletons; the top ten hold about 7%. Sequencing was performed on PBMCs, taken from a glioma patient whose treatment included an IDH1 peptide vaccine. The receptors derive from a woman aged 45-65 years with glioma. The CDR3 runs from the conserved cysteine through the conserved F or W. The D gene is left open where the match is weak. The size field is filled for only some rows; it gives once, few, many or a size class.

TRBV6-5	TRBJ1-1	-	-	TGTGCCAGCCACCGGGGGAGTGAAGCTTTCTTT	CASHRGSEAFF
TRBV5-1	TRBJ2-7	TRBD1	-	TGCGCCAGCAGCTTGGAGGGACAGCCTTCAAACGAGCAGTACTTC	CASSLEGQPSNEQYF
TRBV19	TRBJ1-6	-	-	TGTGCCAGTAGTATAGATTACAGCGCCTATAATTCACCCCTCCACTTT	CASSIDYSAYNSPLHF
TRBV9	TRBJ2-7	-	-	TGTGCCAGCAGCGTAGGAGGGCTCGGGCCCTCCTACGAGCAGTACTTC	CASSVGGLGPSYEQYF
TRBV21-1	TRBJ1-5	-	few	TGTGCCAGCGCCGGGGGGACAGGGGATCAGCCCCAGCATTTT	CASAGGTGDQPQHF
TRBV20-1	TRBJ1-2	-	-	TGCAGTGCTACGGTTTATGGCTACACCTTC	CSATVYGYTF
TRBV28	TRBJ1-1	-	-	TGTGCCAGCAGTGGACTGGTGGACACTGAAGCTTTCTTT	CASSGLVDTEAFF
TRBV11-3	TRBJ1-3	-	-	TGTGCCAGCAGCTTAGGACAGCTCGGAAACACCATATATTTT	CASSLGQLGNTIYF
TRBV28	TRBJ2-5	-	-	TGTGCCAGCAGCCAAGGTATGAAGACCCAGTACTTC	CASSQGMKTQYF
TRBV30	TRBJ1-4	-	-	TGTGCCTGGACCCAGGGACGCCCTAATGAAAAACTGTTTTTT	CAWTQGRPNEKLFF
TRBV4-1	TRBJ2-5	-	-	TGCGCCAGCAGCCAAGATTATGCCGAGACCCAGTACTTC	CASSQDYAETQYF
TRBV7-8	TRBJ2-3	-	-	TGTGCCAGCAGCTTGGGTCAAAGGGGCACAGATACGCAGTATTTT	CASSLGQRGTDTQYF
TRBV2	TRBJ1-6	-	few	TGTGCCAGCACGGAGACGAGCTCCTATAATTCACCCCTCCACTTT	CASTETSSYNSPLHF
TRBV10-2	TRBJ1-2	-	-	TGCGCCAGCAGTGAGTCGAATACCAGGGTTGGTGGCTACACCTTC	CASSESNTRVGGYTF
TRBV7-9	TRBJ1-4	-	once	TGTGCCAGCAGCTTGCTCGGTGCAACTAATGAAAAACTGTTTTTT	CASSLLGATNEKLFF
TRBV27	TRBJ1-1	-	-	TGTGCCAGCAGTACCAGGGGTGGGAACACTGAAGCTTTCTTT	CASSTRGGNTEAFF
TRBV27	TRBJ2-7	TRBD2	once	TGTGCCAGCAGTATAAGGCTAGCGGGCCCCTACGAGCAGTACTTC	CASSIRLAGPYEQYF
TRBV7-6	TRBJ2-2	-	-	TGTGCCAGCAGCTTGGGGAATACCGGGGAGCTGTTTTTT	CASSLGNTGELFF
TRBV9	TRBJ1-6	-	-	TGTGCCAGCAGCGTAAACGGGGTCACCCTCCACTTT	CASSVNGVTLHF
TRBV5-1	TRBJ2-7	-	-	TGCGCCAGCAGCTTAAGCTCCTACGAGCAGTACTTC	CASSLSSYEQYF
TRBV7-2	TRBJ1-1	-	-	TGTGCCAGCCGGGGGGGGAGTCTGAACACTGAAGCTTTCTTT	CASRGGSLNTEAFF
TRBV21-1	TRBJ2-7	-	-	TGTGCCAGCAGCAGAGGACTAGCGGGGCGGTACGAGCAGTACTTC	CASSRGLAGRYEQYF
TRBV29-1	TRBJ1-2	-	-	TGCAGCGTGGAGAGGACAGACTATGGCTACACCTTC	CSVERTDYGYTF
TRBV5-1	TRBJ2-3	TRBD2	-	TGCGCCAGCAGCTTGGGTAGCGGGGGACCCACAGATACGCAGTATTTT	CASSLGSGGPTDTQYF
TRBV6-1	TRBJ1-5	-	-	TGTGCCAGCAGTGAATTGGGGACGGGCAATCAGCCCCAGCATTTT	CASSELGTGNQPQHF
TRBV11-1	TRBJ1-1	TRBD1	-	TGTGCCAGCAGCGCCGACAGGGTTGAAGCTTTCTTT	CASSADRVEAFF
TRBV10-1	TRBJ1-1	-	few	TGCGCCAGTACACAGGGTTACGGGGGAACTGAAGCTTTCTTT	CASTQGYGGTEAFF
TRBV28	TRBJ1-5	-	-	TGTGCCACCCGACAGGATAGCAATCAGCCCCAGCATTTT	CATRQDSNQPQHF
TRBV5-1	TRBJ2-5	-	-	TGCGCCAGCAGCTCCCAGGGGGGCGCCGGCTCAGAGACCCAGTACTTC	CASSSQGGAGSETQYF
TRBV9	TRBJ2-3	TRBD2	-	TGTGCCAGCAGCGTAGTCGGCGGGGGGTCCACAGATACGCAGTATTTT	CASSVVGGGSTDTQYF
TRBV9	TRBJ2-2	TRBD2	-	TGTGCCAGCAGCGTACTAAGCGGGGGGGCCTGGACCGGGGAGCTGTTTTTT	CASSVLSGGAWTGELFF
TRBV5-1	TRBJ2-6	TRBD2	-	TGCGCCAGCAGCTTGGGCCGCGGGGGGCTCGCTGGGGCCAACGTCCTGACTTTC	CASSLGRGGLAGANVLTF
TRBV5-4	TRBJ2-5	TRBD2	-	TGTGCCAGCAGCCGGGAGGGACCGCAAGAGACCCAGTACTTC	CASSREGPQETQYF
TRBV12-5	TRBJ2-7	-	-	TGTGCTAGTGGCAACCCTGCCCCCGGCTACGAGCAGTACTTC	CASGNPAPGYEQYF
TRBV20-1	TRBJ1-2	-	few	TGCAGTGCTAGTGACTATGGCTACACCTTC	CSASDYGYTF
TRBV4-2	TRBJ2-2	-	-	TGTGCCAGCAGCCAAGCAGGAGGGGGGGCCGGGGAGCTGTTTTTT	CASSQAGGGAGELFF
TRBV2	TRBJ2-1	-	-	TGTGCCAGCACGAGCAATGAGCAGTTCTTC	CASTSNEQFF
TRBV13	TRBJ2-1	TRBD2	-	TGTGCCAGCAGCCCCAGAGCGCGGGGGGGTTACAATGAGCAGTTCTTC	CASSPRARGGYNEQFF
TRBV5-1	TRBJ2-3	TRBD2	-	TGCGCCAGCAGTACCAGCGGGGGGGCGGGAGATACGCAGTATTTT	CASSTSGGAGDTQYF
TRBV2	TRBJ1-2	-	-	TGTGCCAGCAGTACTGAAAAGGGGGTTGGCTACACCTTC	CASSTEKGVGYTF
TRBV6-1	TRBJ2-3	-	once	TGTGCCAGCACTACCCACAGGGATACGCAGTATTTT	CASTTHRDTQYF
TRBV7-2	TRBJ2-3	TRBD2	-	TGTGCCAGCAGCCCCACACTAGCGGGGGGGACTAGCACAGATACGCAGTATTTT	CASSPTLAGGTSTDTQYF
TRBV2	TRBJ2-2	-	-	TGTGCCAGTAGGGCCTGGGGCGGGGAGCTGTTTTTT	CASRAWGGELFF
TRBV15	TRBJ1-5	-	few	TGTGCCACCGGGCAGGATAATCAGCCCCAGCATTTT	CATGQDNQPQHF
TRBV5-1	TRBJ2-1	-	-	TGCGCCAGCAGCTTCCTAGGGGAGAATGAGCAGTTCTTC	CASSFLGENEQFF
TRBV19	TRBJ2-2	TRBD1	few	TGTGCCAGTAGTCTAGAACGTCCGGGACAGGGACTCACCGGGGAGCTGTTTTTT	CASSLERPGQGLTGELFF
TRBV19	TRBJ1-6	-	-	TGTGCCAGTACGCAAGTGGGGCAGTCACCCCTCCACTTT	CASTQVGQSPLHF
TRBV2	TRBJ1-1	-	-	TGTGCCAGCAGTGTCCGACTGATGAACACTGAAGCTTTCTTT	CASSVRLMNTEAFF
TRBV19	TRBJ2-7	TRBD1	-	TGTGCCAGTAGCACAGGGGGTTCCTACGAGCAGTACTTC	CASSTGGSYEQYF
TRBV10-3	TRBJ1-2	-	-	TGTGCCATCAGTGAGCGACAGGCAGGGGGCTACACCTTC	CAISERQAGGYTF
TRBV9	TRBJ2-3	-	-	TGTGCCAGCAGCGTAGCGGTGGACACAGATACGCAGTATTTT	CASSVAVDTDTQYF
TRBV7-9	TRBJ2-5	-	-	TGTGCCAGCAGCTTCGGTGCTAGCGTTTATGTTAGGGAGACCCAGTACTTC	CASSFGASVYVRETQYF
TRBV27	TRBJ1-4	-	-	TGTGCCAGCAGTACAGGCGGGATAGCGGCAAAACTGTTTTTT	CASSTGGIAAKLFF
TRBV2	TRBJ2-1	-	few	TGTGCCAGCATAACTGGGCGGGGTCCTTACAATGAGCAGTTCTTC	CASITGRGPYNEQFF
TRBV10-2	TRBJ2-3	TRBD2	-	TGCGCCAGCAGTGAGTCACTGGCGGGACTAGCGGGGGGACTCACAGATACGCAGTATTTT	CASSESLAGLAGGLTDTQYF
TRBV5-1	TRBJ2-5	-	-	TGCGCCAGCAGCTTGGAAGGGGGGAAGACCCAGTACTTC	CASSLEGGKTQYF